This TCR beta chain appears in the sequencing data of a study of shared clonotypes between healthy human individuals. A CD45RA+ naive subset and a CD45RA-negative memory subset were split from CD4+ cells. Regarding the study as a whole: Among four donors, about 4.6% of naive CD4 clonotypes were found in common. Relative to memory subsets, naive subsets generally showed larger estimated richness.

Original processing methods: Sequence data from immunoSEQ were junction-only and lacked quality scores; consequently, filtering differed. The protocol was immunoSEQ multiplex PCR, while the TCRdb copy is restricted to in-frame clones and leaves out a portion. That table gives V, J and clone size, and the DNA gave D and trimming. Of approximately 2.1 million clones in the sample, approximately 93% were seen once. In the case of this clone: The antigen is undetermined.

CDR1 is SNHLY, CDR2 FYNNEI, per germline. The CDR3 sequence is 19 residues long. The junction had 13 bases not matched to a gene; V was cut back by 8 bases and J by 2 bases. The chain links TRBV2 to TRBJ2-6, with 12 bases lining up with TRBD1. What was sequenced was naive CD4+ T cells from PBMCs. The subset denotes: CD45RA+ positively selected. The sequence came from a man between 18 and 29 years old in good health. Some clones in this sample may be carry-over from other donors' samples. CDR3 region: CASGSLGQGAVAGANVLTF. CDR3 nucleotides: TGTGCCAGCGGGAGTTTGGGACAGGGGGCCGTGGCTGGGGCCAACGTCCTGACTTTC. The variable domain in full, with the rest retrieved from reference TRBV2 and TRBJ2-6, is EPEVTQTPSHQVTQMGQEVILRCVPISNHLYFYWYRQILGQKVEFLVSFYNNEISEKSEIFDDQFSVERPDGSNFTLKIRSTKLEDSAMYFCASGSLGQGAVAGANVLTFGAGSRLTVL.